This T cell receptor beta chain originates from a study of regulatory T cells in long-lasting Graves disease. Time point noted: newly diagnosed GD, antithyroid drugs for less than 3 months. RNA isolated from PBMCs was used to make the TCR library. In its sample, this clonotype was seen many times. Arm-PCR of CDR3 regions and iRepertoire HTBI primers were the basis on which TCR beta libraries were built. In the authors' methods: Overall, samples carried roughly 60 TRBV and more than 13 TRBJ segments. MiXCR was run by TCRdb on the multiplex PCR reads, yielding one entry per CDR3 protein. None of the V and J calls come from the authors' own analysis; TCRdb made them. This sample yields 250,000 to 300,000 distinct CDR3 sequences, of which approximately 18% are seen a single time; around 13% belongs to the top ten. The data also belong to a second study, concerning T cells in Graves' hyperthyroidism and ophthalmopathy. That study adds: TCR CDR3 regions were first amplified by RT-PCR with HTBI primers.

This receptor was taken from a woman in her thirties with Graves disease. The input for sequencing was peripheral blood mononuclear cells (PBMCs), taken at new diagnosis, from a patient treated with antithyroid drugs.

Here the CDR3 DNA reads TGTGCCAGCAGTTTATCGGAACAGGGAGGGTACGAGCAGTACTTC. Translation gives CASSLSEQGGYEQYF. V gene TRBV27 combines with J gene TRBJ2-7; tentative D call: TRBD2 (7 bases). This CDR3 spans 15 amino acids. Trimming cost V 0 bases and J 4 bases, with 13 bases left between them. The germline V gene has CDR1 MNHEY and CDR2 SMNVEV (reference sequence).